This T cell receptor (beta chain) was recovered during a study of shared clonotypes between healthy human individuals. About the study: Per donor, three plates held CD4 naive cells, three held CD4 memory, two held CD8 naive and one held CD8 memory. Findings and caveats of the study: Clonotypes not shared had lower generation probabilities than those common to all four donors. Naive subsets generally had larger estimated richness than memory subsets.

CDR1 and CDR2 from the germline V gene are SGHAT and FQNNGV. Trimming stripped 1 base from V and 3 bases from J, with 4 bases between. This CDR3 is 12 amino acids long. A note on this clone: The antigen remains undetermined. This may arise from a read error, as a much more abundant clone is one base away. The same CDR3 arises from other DNA sequences in this sample as well.

CD45RO+ cells went into CD8 memory alongside CCR7-negative CD45RA+ TemRA cells. Data came from immunoSEQ multiplex PCR; TCRdb stores just in-frame clones and leaves some out. The sample shows 650,000 to 700,000 clones, 90% of them seen only once. Material for sequencing was memory CD8+ T cells from PBMCs. Sample subset: CD45RO+ cells pooled with CCR7-negative TemRA cells. The chain uses TRBV11-2 and TRBJ2-7; D uncertain. This receptor was identified in a man aged 18 to 29 in good health. Some clones in this sample may be carry-over from other donors' samples. For the CDR3, the DNA is TGTGCCAGCAGCTTAGGTGTCTACGAGCAGTACTTC. Its protein is CASSLGVYEQYF.